The 20 T cell receptor beta chains in this list originate from one sample, sequenced in a study of monozygotic twins with inflammatory bowel disease. Each CDR3 protein gets one entry in TCRdb, which reprocessed the 5' RACE reads and gives no DNA. Reported are roughly 170,000 distinct CDR3 sequences; the ten largest clones contain roughly 7%. Material for sequencing was blood. The receptors derive from a human donor with ulcerative colitis or Crohn's disease, or a healthy co-twin of an affected twin (not recorded which).

This sequence joins TRBV2 and TRBJ2-1; TCRdb returns TRBD2, unconfirmable since there is no DNA. The germline gives CDR1 SNHLY, CDR2 FYNNEI. The CDR3 loop spans 12 amino acids. The CDR3 spells CALRVDYNEQFF.

The genes are TRBV5-1 and TRBJ2-7; TCRdb's D call of TRBD2 is untestable without DNA. The length of the CDR3 is 17 residues. The germline gives CDR1 SGHRS, CDR2 YFSETQ. The CDR3 loop is CASSFAGWQGSVHEQYF.

The chain employs TRBV19 and TRBJ2-7; absent DNA, TCRdb's TRBD2 call cannot be checked. Germline V lookup: CDR1 LNHDA, CDR2 SQIVND (reference sequence). This CDR3 has 15 residues. The CDR3 loop is CASSRSGSSSYEQYF.

The V and J genes are TRBV4-3 and TRBJ1-2. Germline CDR1 reads LGHNA; CDR2 reads YSLEER. The CDR3 is 15 amino acids. The CDR3 sequence: CASSQGVHQAYGYTF.

V is TRBV7-9 and J is TRBJ1-6; TCRdb designates TRBD1, a call that cannot be tested without DNA. Germline values: CDR1 SEHNR, CDR2 FQNEAQ (reference sequence). The CDR3 contains 15 residues. CDR3 residues: CASSSQGVINSPLHF.

This sequence joins TRBV10-3 and TRBJ2-2; as DNA is missing, the TRBD2 call by TCRdb cannot be tested. Germline lookup yields CDR1 ENHRY and CDR2 SYGVKD. The CDR3 sequence is 16 residues long. CDR3 in amino acids: CAIRFSGSGNTGELFF.

This chain connects TRBV3-1 to TRBJ1-4. The CDR3 spans 15 residues. CDR1 LGHDT and CDR2 YNNKEL come from the germline V gene (reference sequence). The CDR3 reads CASSQDTTLNEKLFF.

The chain links TRBV6-5 to TRBJ1-1; the D gene TCRdb calls, TRBD1, cannot be checked with no DNA. Germline V gives CDR1 MNHEY, CDR2 SVGAGI. The CDR3 has 16 amino acids. The CDR3 sequence is CASSYRGLRVNTEAFF.

This sequence joins TRBV4-1 and TRBJ2-3; the TCRdb call, TRBD1, lacks DNA for checking. The CDR3 loop spans 19 amino acids. The germline gives CDR1 MGHRA, CDR2 YSYEKL. CDR3 loop: CASSRDSPWASARTDTQYF.

V is TRBV19 and J is TRBJ2-6. The CDR3 has 15 amino acids. The germline V gene encodes CDR1 LNHDA and CDR2 SQIVND (reference sequence). This CDR3 reads CASSVAASGANVLTF.

This chain joins TRBV20-1 and TRBJ2-7; with no DNA, the TCRdb D assignment of TRBD2 cannot be verified. The CDR3 is made up of 16 amino acids. Germline V lookup: CDR1 DFQATT, CDR2 SNEGSKA (reference sequence). The CDR3 spells CSARDWASGSSYEQYF.

CDR3 loop: CSAARGGTNEKLFF. The J gene is TRBJ1-4, the V gene TRBV20-1; lacking DNA, the TRBD1 call made by TCRdb goes unchecked. The CDR3 has 14 residues. The germline V gene encodes CDR1 DFQATT and CDR2 SNEGSKA (reference sequence).

This chain joins TRBV12-3 or TRBV12-4 and TRBJ1-1. The CDR3 totals 13 residues. The CDR3 spells CASSLERRNEAFF.

The chain links TRBV3-1 to TRBJ2-1; TCRdb lists TRBD1, though no DNA is available to test this call. Germline V lookup: CDR1 LGHDT, CDR2 YNNKEL (reference sequence). CDR3 length equals 13 residues. CDR3 in amino acids: CASSQDGGSEQFF.

The V call is TRBV10-1, the J call TRBJ2-2. CDR3 size: 14 residues. CDR1 is WNHNN and CDR2 is SYGVQD in the germline V gene (reference sequence). The CDR3 sequence: CASREGLSTGELFF.

The chain employs TRBV5-1 and TRBJ2-7; TCRdb's assignment of TRBD1 cannot be checked, as there is no DNA. Germline CDR1 reads SGHRS; CDR2 reads YFSETQ. This CDR3 spans 15 amino acids. The CDR3 here is CASSWTGSQPYEQYF. Supplemented by reference TRBV5-1 and TRBJ2-7, the full variable domain reads KAGVTQTPRYLIKTRGQQVTLSCSPISGHRSVSWYQQTPGQGLQFLFEYFSETQRNKGNFPGRFSGRQFSNSRSEMNVSTLELGDSALYLCASSWTGSQPYEQYFGPGTRLTVT.

The V gene is TRBV20-1, the J gene TRBJ1-5. CDR1 DFQATT and CDR2 SNEGSKA come from the germline V gene (reference sequence). The CDR3 consists of 14 residues. CDR3 sequence reads: CSANSKGYNQPQHF.

The rearrangement joins TRBV7-2 to TRBJ2-7; TCRdb's D call, TRBD1, is unchecked because there is no DNA. The CDR3 extends over 16 amino acids. Per the germline V gene, CDR1 is SGHTA and CDR2 is FQGNSA. This CDR3 reads CASSLDRATGAYEQYF.

The chain couples TRBV7-2 to TRBJ2-4. This CDR3 contains 14 residues. The V gene's germline CDR1 is SGHTA and CDR2 FQGNSA. The CDR3: CASSLYPAKNIQYF.

The chain is built from TRBV20-1 and TRBJ1-6; TCRdb designates TRBD1, a call that cannot be tested without DNA. The CDR3 length is 12 residues. The V gene's germline CDR1 is DFQATT and CDR2 SNEGSKA (reference sequence). Here the CDR3 reads CSVRDRDSPLHF.